This paragraph reports one T cell receptor (beta chain). At one of its ends the junction is not consistent with the germline gene, which may arise from a read error. The CDR3 sequence is 16 residues long. CDR1 is ENHRY, CDR2 SYGVKD, per germline. The data were taken from a study of cytomegalovirus exposure and HLA in healthy donors. Study background: Assignment to the Caucasian-associated ancestry cluster applied to around 76% of the approximately 400 genotyped donors.

The PCR contained 60 Vbeta and 13 Jbeta primers. Some clones are missing from TCRdb's copy, which holds only in-frame ones; the method was immunoSEQ multiplex PCR. The data show 65,000 to 70,000 clones, 75% seen once. The receptor comes from a woman aged 30 to 39 in good health and CMV-seropositive. V and J are TRBV10-3 and TRBJ1-1, with D possibly TRBD1 on 5 matching bases. What was sequenced was PBMCs. DNA of the CDR3: TGTGCCACCAGTGAGGGTGGAGAAACAGGGAACACTGAAGCTTTCTTT. It translates to CATSEGGETGNTEAFF.